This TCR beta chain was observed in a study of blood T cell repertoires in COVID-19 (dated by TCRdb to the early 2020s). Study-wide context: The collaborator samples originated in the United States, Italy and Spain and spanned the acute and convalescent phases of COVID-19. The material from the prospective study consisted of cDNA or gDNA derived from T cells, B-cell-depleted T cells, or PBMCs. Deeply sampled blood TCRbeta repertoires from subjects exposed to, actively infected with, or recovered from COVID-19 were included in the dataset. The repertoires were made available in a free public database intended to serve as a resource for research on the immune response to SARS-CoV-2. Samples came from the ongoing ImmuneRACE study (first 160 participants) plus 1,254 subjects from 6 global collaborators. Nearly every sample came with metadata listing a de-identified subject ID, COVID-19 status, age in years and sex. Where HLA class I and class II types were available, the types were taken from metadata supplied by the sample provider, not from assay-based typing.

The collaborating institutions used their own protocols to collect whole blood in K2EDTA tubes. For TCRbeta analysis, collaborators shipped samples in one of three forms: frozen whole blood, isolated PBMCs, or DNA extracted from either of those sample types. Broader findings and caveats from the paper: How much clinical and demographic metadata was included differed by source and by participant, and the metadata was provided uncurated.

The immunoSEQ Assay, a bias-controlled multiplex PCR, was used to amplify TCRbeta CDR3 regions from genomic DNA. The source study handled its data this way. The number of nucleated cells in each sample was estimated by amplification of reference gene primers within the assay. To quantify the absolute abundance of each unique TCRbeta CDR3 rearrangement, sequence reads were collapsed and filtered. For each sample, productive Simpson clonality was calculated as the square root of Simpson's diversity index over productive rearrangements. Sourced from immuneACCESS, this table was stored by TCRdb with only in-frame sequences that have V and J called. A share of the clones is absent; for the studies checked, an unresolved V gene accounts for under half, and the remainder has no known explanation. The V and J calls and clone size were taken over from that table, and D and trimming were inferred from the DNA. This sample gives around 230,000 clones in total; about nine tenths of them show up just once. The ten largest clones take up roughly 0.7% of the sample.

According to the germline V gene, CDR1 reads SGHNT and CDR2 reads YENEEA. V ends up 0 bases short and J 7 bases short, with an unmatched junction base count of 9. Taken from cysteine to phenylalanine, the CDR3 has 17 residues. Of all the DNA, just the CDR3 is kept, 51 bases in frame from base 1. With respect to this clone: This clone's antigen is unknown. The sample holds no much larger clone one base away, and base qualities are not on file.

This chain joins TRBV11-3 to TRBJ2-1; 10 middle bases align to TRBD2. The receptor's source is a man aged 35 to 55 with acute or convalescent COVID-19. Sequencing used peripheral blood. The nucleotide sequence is TGTGCCAGCAGCTTAGAACCCGCTAGCGGGAGTGGAAATGAGCAGTTCTTC. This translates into CASSLEPASGSGNEQFF.